What follows are 32 T cell receptor beta chains derived from one specimen sequenced in a study of a mutant IDH1 vaccine in newly diagnosed glioma. Repertoires were generated with immunoSEQ multiplex PCR, while TCRdb's copy carries only in-frame clones and drops some. This table has 50,000 to 75,000 clones, roughly 68% appearing once. The time point is: week 35, safety follow-up. The study gave 300 ug of mutant IDH1 20-mer peptide per vaccine dose, with topical imiquimod. Their target antigens are unknown. Sequences were derived from PBMCs, sampled from a glioma patient whose treatment included an IDH1 peptide vaccine. The receptors derive from a middle-aged man with glioma.

V usage is TRBV4-1 and J usage is TRBJ2-3, with TRBD1 matching 10 bases. CDR3 length equals 15 residues. Trimming took 8 bases from V and 3 from J; bases not matched to a gene: 8. CDR1 is MGHRA and CDR2 is YSYEKL in the germline V gene. DNA for the CDR3: TGCGCCAGCCGAAAGGGGGGACAGGGGACAGATACGCAGTATTTT. Residues: CASRKGGQGTDTQYF.

V gene TRBV4-2 combines with J gene TRBJ2-7; unclear D gene. The CDR3 runs 14 residues. Trimming took off 2 bases at V and 2 bases at J, with 10 bases between the two ends. Germline loops: CDR1 LGHNA, CDR2 YNFKEQ. The CDR3 bases are TGTGCCAGCAGCCAACCGACGGAGACCTACGAGCAGTACTTC. As protein: CASSQPTETYEQYF.

This chain connects TRBV29-1 to TRBJ1-1; possibly TRBD1 for D (6 bases). The CDR3 contains 16 residues. Between the trimmed V and J ends, which lost 6 bases and 3 bases, there was a span of 23 bases. Germline V gives CDR1 SQVTM, CDR2 ANQGSEA. The CDR3 sequence: CSVAGQGTGADTEAFF. The CDR3 DNA reads as TGCAGCGTCGCGGGGCAGGGGACGGGGGCGGACACTGAAGCTTTCTTT.

The J gene is TRBJ2-7, the V gene TRBV5-4, with 11 bases aligning to TRBD1. Trimming removed 4 bases from V and 5 bases from J; junction bases left unmatched: 8. Per the germline V gene, CDR1 is SGHNT and CDR2 is YYREEE (reference sequence). The CDR3 totals 15 residues. CDR3 amino acids: CASSQPDRGQDEQYF. The CDR3 DNA sequence: TGTGCCAGCAGCCAGCCGGACAGGGGGCAGGACGAGCAGTACTTC. Variable domain in full (rest from reference TRBV5-4 and TRBJ2-7): ETGVTQSPTHLIKTRGQQVTLRCSSQSGHNTVSWYQQALGQGPQFIFQYYREEENGRGNFPPRFSGLQFPNYSSELNVNALELDDSALYLCASSQPDRGQDEQYFGPGTRLTVT.

The chain has TRBV29-1 and TRBJ1-5; D may be TRBD1 (5 bases). V gave up 1 base and J gave up 3 bases, with 10 bases separating them. CDR3 size: 14 residues. Germline V gives CDR1 SQVTM, CDR2 ANQGSEA. In DNA, the CDR3 is TGCAGCGTTGAAGTGCAGGGCTCCAATCAGCCCCAGCATTTT. This translates into CSVEVQGSNQPQHF.

V usage is TRBV4-3 and J usage is TRBJ2-1; D uncertain. CDR1 LGHNA and CDR2 YSLEER come from the germline V gene. V shed 4 bases and J shed 8 bases, with 12 bases lying between them. This CDR3 spans 13 amino acids. The CDR3 DNA sequence: TGCGCCAGCAGCCCTAGGACCTGGGATGAGCAGTTCTTC. Its protein product is CASSPRTWDEQFF.

The chain is built from TRBV2 and TRBJ2-5, with D possibly TRBD2 on 7 matching bases. CDR3 length: 16 residues. Trimming removed 7 bases from V and 1 base from J, with 19 bases in between. Germline lookup yields CDR1 SNHLY and CDR2 FYNNEI. CDR3 loop: CASKGLRGPSQETQYF. CDR3 bases: TGTGCCAGCAAGGGCTTGCGGGGGCCCTCCCAAGAGACCCAGTACTTC.

The V and J genes are TRBV7-9 and TRBJ1-2; D is uncertain. Germline V CDR1 and CDR2: SEHNR, FQNEAQ (reference sequence). CDR3 length equals 15 residues. The germline V and J ends were trimmed by 8 bases and 4 bases, with 20 bases remaining between them. In DNA form, the CDR3 reads TGTGCCAGCGAGATGTTGGAGACCGGAGGCTATGGCTACACCTTC. It encodes CASEMLETGGYGYTF.

This chain connects TRBV4-3 to TRBJ1-1; no clear D. In germline, CDR1 is LGHNA, CDR2 YSLEER. The length of the CDR3 is 14 residues. V was pared by 7 bases and J by 1 base, with 13 bases between. In nucleotides, the CDR3 is TGCGCCAGCACTAGAGACTTGGGGAACACTGAAGCTTTCTTT. It is translated as CASTRDLGNTEAFF.

The chain combines TRBV11-2 with TRBJ1-1; a possible D gene is TRBD1 (5 bases). Germline V gene sequence: CDR1 SGHAT, CDR2 FQNNGV. Trimming took off 5 bases at V and 3 bases at J, with 13 bases between the two ends. This CDR3 spans 14 amino acids. The CDR3 sequence: CASSSRVGDTEAFF. For the CDR3, the DNA is TGTGCCAGCAGCAGTAGGGTGGGGGACACTGAAGCTTTCTTT.

The chain uses TRBV18 and TRBJ2-3; TRBD2 matches at 7 bases. The CDR3 extends over 15 amino acids. Germline V gene sequence: CDR1 KGHSH, CDR2 LQKENI. The V and J ends lost 6 bases and 0 bases, in that order; junction bases with no gene match: 6. The CDR3 here is CASSRSGVSTDTQYF. The DNA for the CDR3 is TGTGCCAGCTCGCGAAGCGGGGTTAGCACAGATACGCAGTATTTT.

The chain combines TRBV6-5 with TRBJ2-2, with 12 bases lining up with TRBD2. Per germline, CDR1 MNHEY and CDR2 SVGAGI. Unmatched junction bases numbered 7, after V lost 7 bases and J lost 7 bases. This CDR3 comprises 15 residues. In DNA form, the CDR3 reads TGTGCCAGCACCTCTGGACTAGCGGGGATCGGGGAGCTGTTTTTT. Protein sequence: CASTSGLAGIGELFF.

CDR3 sequence: CASSIGFGTEAFF. In DNA form, the CDR3 reads TGTGCCAGTAGTATCGGGTTCGGGACTGAAGCTTTCTTT. This chain connects TRBV19 to TRBJ1-1; no clear D. This CDR3 region has 13 residues. The germline V gene encodes CDR1 LNHDA and CDR2 SQIVND (reference sequence). Trimming took 3 bases from V and 5 from J, leaving 10 bases between them.

CDR3 in DNA: TGTGCCAGCTCCTTCGGTAGCTCTGGAAACACCATATATTTT. This encodes CASSFGSSGNTIYF. The V call is TRBV18, the J call TRBJ1-3, with D hard to call. The V gene's germline CDR1 is KGHSH and CDR2 LQKENI. The CDR3 is made up of 14 amino acids. V was pared by 6 bases and J by 0 bases, with 9 bases between.

This clone was counted a few times. The chain employs TRBV9 and TRBJ2-3; D ambiguous. CDR1 and CDR2 from the germline V gene are SGDLS and YYNGEE. The V and J ends lost 1 base and 0 bases respectively, with 9 bases between them. This CDR3 contains 15 residues. The CDR3 region is CASSVLEASTDTQYF. The CDR3 DNA sequence: TGTGCCAGCAGCGTACTGGAAGCTAGCACAGATACGCAGTATTTT.

The chain joins TRBV5-1 to TRBJ2-2; 7 bases are a match to TRBD1. CDR3 size: 20 residues. V was clipped by 0 bases and J by 5 bases; unmatched bases: 19. CDR1 and CDR2 from the germline V gene are SGHRS and YFSETQ. The CDR3 bases are TGCGCCAGCAGCTTGGGTATTGCGTTCCGAGACAGGGCGCGAACCGGGGAGCTGTTTTTT. As protein: CASSLGIAFRDRARTGELFF.

A few counts support this clone. The chain uses TRBV11-2 and TRBJ1-2, with 8 bases matching TRBD1. The CDR3 length is 15 residues. Germline V gene data show CDR1 as SGHAT and CDR2 as FQNNGV. Unmatched junction bases numbered 5, after V lost 2 bases and J lost 3 bases. The CDR3 spells CASSLTQGAYYGYTF. CDR3 nucleotides: TGTGCCAGCAGCTTAACTCAGGGGGCCTACTATGGCTACACCTTC.

The V and J genes are TRBV9 and TRBJ2-5; 12 positions agree with TRBD2. The length of the CDR3 is 16 residues. Unmatched junction bases numbered 7, after V lost 4 bases and J lost 3 bases. Germline assignment: CDR1 SGDLS and CDR2 YYNGEE. The CDR3 protein is CASSPERTSGEETQYF. CDR3 bases: TGTGCCAGCAGCCCCGAAAGGACTAGCGGGGAAGAGACCCAGTACTTC.

V is TRBV5-1 and J is TRBJ1-4; 8 bases fit TRBD1. The germline gives CDR1 SGHRS, CDR2 YFSETQ. With 1 base clipped from V and 3 bases from J, the junction kept 8 bases outside the gene matches. The CDR3 loop spans 17 amino acids. CDR3 DNA sequence: TGCGCCAGCAGCTTGCCGCGTGCGACAGGGGCTAATGAAAAACTGTTTTTT. It specifies CASSLPRATGANEKLFF.

This chain uses TRBV19 with TRBJ2-5, with TRBD1 matching over 8 bases. CDR1 and CDR2 (germline): LNHDA, SQIVND (reference sequence). Losses at the gene ends were 2 bases for V and 5 bases for J; bases not matched to a gene: 10. This CDR3 has 16 residues. CDR3 protein: CASSIYLGQGGETQYF. Here the CDR3 DNA reads TGTGCCAGTAGTATATACCTTGGACAGGGAGGCGAGACCCAGTACTTC. Drawing the rest from reference TRBV19 and TRBJ2-5, the complete variable domain is DGGITQSPKYLFRKEGQNVTLSCEQNLNHDAMYWYRQDPGQGLRLIYYSQIVNDFQKGDIAEGYSVSREKKESFPLTVTSAQKNPTAFYLCASSIYLGQGGETQYFGPGTRLLVL.

By frequency in the sample, this clone is medium-sized. The rearrangement links TRBV14 to TRBJ2-1; TRBD2 matches at 9 bases. The CDR3 loop spans 15 amino acids. From germline, CDR1 is SGHDN and CDR2 FVKESK. Trimming took 4 bases from V and 10 from J; bases not matched to a gene: 11. The CDR3 sequence is CASSRLGGGAREQFF. The CDR3 DNA is TGTGCCAGCAGCCGGCTTGGCGGGGGGGCGAGGGAGCAGTTCTTC. The complete variable domain, with remaining parts taken from reference TRBV14 and TRBJ2-1, reads EAGVTQFPSHSVIEKGQTVTLRCDPISGHDNLYWYRRVMGKEIKFLLHFVKESKQDESGMPNNRFLAERTGGTYSTLKVQPAELEDSGVYFCASSRLGGGAREQFFGPGTRLTVL.

This clone was counted once. The chain recombines TRBV7-9 with TRBJ1-1; no clear D. V lost 8 bases and J lost 6, with 16 bases in between. CDR3 length: 13 residues. The germline CDR1 and CDR2 sequences are SEHNR and FQNEAQ (reference sequence). The CDR3: CASGRDTRAEAFF. In nucleotides, the CDR3 is TGTGCCAGCGGACGAGATACCCGGGCTGAAGCTTTCTTT.

The chain uses TRBV7-6 and TRBJ2-1; D gene ambiguous. The V gene's germline CDR1 is SGHVS and CDR2 FNYEAQ. The CDR3 covers 13 residues. V gave up 4 bases and J gave up 0 bases, with 4 bases separating them. For the CDR3, the DNA is TGTGCCAGCAGCTCCGACTCCTACAATGAGCAGTTCTTC. Translated, it gives CASSSDSYNEQFF.

This sequence joins TRBV6-5 and TRBJ2-3; the D gene is possibly TRBD1 (6 bases). This CDR3 is 14 amino acids long. Germline-derived CDR1 and CDR2 are MNHEY and SVGAGI. Trimming took 8 bases from V and 0 from J, leaving 12 bases between them. CDR3 sequence: CASSDSKSTDTQYF. As DNA, the CDR3 is TGTGCCAGCTCGGACAGCAAAAGCACAGATACGCAGTATTTT.

The rearrangement links TRBV18 to TRBJ1-6; 7 bases align to TRBD1. The V and J ends lost 0 bases and 8 bases, in that order; junction bases with no gene match: 7. The CDR3 spans 16 residues. CDR1 is KGHSH and CDR2 is LQKENI in the germline V gene. The CDR3 DNA sequence: TGTGCCAGCTCACCACCGTCGGCAGGGGGGCATTCACCCCTCCACTTT. It specifies CASSPPSAGGHSPLHF.

V usage is TRBV19 and J usage is TRBJ1-5; 7 positions agree with TRBD1. The CDR3 covers 15 residues. Germline CDR1 and CDR2: LNHDA and SQIVND (reference sequence). Losses at the gene ends were 5 bases for V and 2 bases for J; bases not matched to a gene: 6. CDR3 region: CASSGKGAGNQPQHF. The CDR3 DNA sequence: TGTGCCAGTAGTGGCAAGGGGGCCGGCAATCAGCCCCAGCATTTT.

This chain connects TRBV19 to TRBJ1-2; D ambiguous. The CDR3 is 11 amino acids. Trimming took off 5 bases at V and 1 base at J, with 2 bases between the two ends. CDR1 is LNHDA, CDR2 SQIVND, per germline (reference sequence). The CDR3 here is CASSGNYGYTF. The CDR3 DNA follows: TGTGCCAGTAGTGGTAACTATGGCTACACCTTC.

This clone came up once. This chain connects TRBV19 to TRBJ1-1; D perhaps matches TRBD1 (6 bases). Germline CDR1 LNHDA, CDR2 SQIVND (reference sequence). V lost 6 bases, J lost 1 base, and 15 bases lay in between. The CDR3 runs to 15 residues. The DNA for the CDR3 is TGTGCCAGTAGAAGGGGGAGCAAGTGGAACACTGAAGCTTTCTTT. Translation: CASRRGSKWNTEAFF.

V is TRBV5-1 and J is TRBJ1-5; the match to TRBD1 covers 11 bases. CDR1 and CDR2 from the germline V gene are SGHRS and YFSETQ. Trimming took 4 bases from V and 5 from J; bases not matched to a gene: 8. This CDR3 region has 16 residues. CDR3: CASSVTGTGGDQPQHF. In nucleotides, the CDR3 is TGCGCCAGCAGCGTGACCGGGACAGGGGGGGATCAGCCCCAGCATTTT.

This clone was seen more than once but under ten times. The CDR3 here is CASSLALQGSQHF. Here the CDR3 DNA reads TGTGCCAGCAGCTTAGCCCTTCAAGGGTCCCAGCATTTT. V gene TRBV11-2 combines with J gene TRBJ1-5, with D unclear. The V end lost 1 base, the J end lost 11 bases, and 12 bases lay between the germline ends. Germline values: CDR1 SGHAT, CDR2 FQNNGV. The CDR3 spans 13 residues.

The CDR3 loop is CASSPGHNYGYTF. The CDR3 DNA reads as TGTGCCAGCAGCCCTGGACATAACTATGGCTACACCTTC. The chain joins TRBV13 to TRBJ1-2; D might be TRBD1 (5 bases). V lost 5 bases, J lost 1 base, and 8 bases lay in between. From germline, CDR1 is PRHDT and CDR2 FYEKMQ (reference sequence). CDR3 length equals 13 residues.

The V and J genes are TRBV30 and TRBJ1-5; 7 bases are a match to TRBD1. CDR1 is GTSNPN and CDR2 is SVGIG in the germline V gene (reference sequence). The CDR3 spans 14 residues. The V and J ends lost 3 bases and 3 bases, in that order; junction bases with no gene match: 5. The CDR3 DNA sequence: TGTGCCTGGAGCGAGGACAGGTACAATCAGCCCCAGCATTTT. Amino acid sequence: CAWSEDRYNQPQHF.